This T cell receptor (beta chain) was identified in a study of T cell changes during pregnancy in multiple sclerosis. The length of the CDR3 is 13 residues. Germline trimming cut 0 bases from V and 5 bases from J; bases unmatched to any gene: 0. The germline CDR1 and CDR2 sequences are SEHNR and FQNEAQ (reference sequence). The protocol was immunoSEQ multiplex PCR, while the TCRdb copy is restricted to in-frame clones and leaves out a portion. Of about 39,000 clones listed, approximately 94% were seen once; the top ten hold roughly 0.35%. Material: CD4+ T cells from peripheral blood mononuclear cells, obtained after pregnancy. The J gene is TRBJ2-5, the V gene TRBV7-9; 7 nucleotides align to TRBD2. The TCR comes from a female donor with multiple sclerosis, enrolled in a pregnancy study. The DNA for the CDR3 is TGTGCCAGCAGCTTAGCGGGGGGGGAGACCCAGTACTTC. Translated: CASSLAGGETQYF.